One sample yielded the 24 T cell receptor beta chains listed below, sequenced in a study of T-cell reconstitution after alpha-beta-depleted transplantation in children. Preparation of the TCRbeta library involved a method that used unique molecular identifiers. TCRdb re-called the PCR reads through MiXCR, storing one row per CDR3 protein. The sample has about 690,000 distinct CDR3 sequences, roughly 17% seen once. Sequencing used PBMCs from the stem cell graft donor, obtained from the stem cell graft. Source of these receptors: a human donor who donated a stem cell graft to a child with acute myeloid leukemia.

This clonotype appeared many times. This chain joins TRBV4-1 and TRBJ2-1; the match to TRBD2 covers 13 bases. CDR3 length equals 18 residues. The V gene's germline CDR1 is MGHRA and CDR2 YSYEKL. The ends lost 3 bases at V and 8 bases at J; junction bases unmatched: 13. CDR3 bases: TGCGCCAGCAGCCAGCCCCGACTAGCGGGGGGCCGGGATTATGAGCAGTTCTTC. Translating gives CASSQPRLAGGRDYEQFF.

This clonotype was counted at least ten times. The chain combines TRBV6-5 with TRBJ1-6; D is ambiguous. Trimming pared 0 bases from V and 5 bases from J, leaving 8 bases between. The CDR3 has 15 amino acids. CDR1 and CDR2 from the germline V gene are MNHEY and SVGAGI. The DNA of the CDR3 is TGTGCCAGCAGTTACTCCGGGTCCGATAATTCACCCCTCCACTTT. Translation: CASSYSGSDNSPLHF.

The V call is TRBV20-1, the J call TRBJ2-1; D is ambiguous. Looked up from germline, CDR1 is DFQATT and CDR2 is SNEGSKA (reference sequence). The V end was cut by 5 bases, the J end by 0 bases, with 8 bases between. There are 13 residues in the CDR3. CDR3 nucleotide sequence: TGCAGTGCTCACGACATCTCCTACAATGAGCAGTTCTTC. Translated: CSAHDISYNEQFF.

The table lists this clonotype with many counts. The chain employs TRBV5-1 and TRBJ2-1; 7 bases agree with TRBD2. Germline values: CDR1 SGHRS, CDR2 YFSETQ. The ends lost 4 bases at V and 0 bases at J; junction bases unmatched: 4. The CDR3 extends over 15 amino acids. The CDR3 protein is CASSPSGNSYNEQFF. For the CDR3, the DNA is TGCGCCAGCAGCCCTAGCGGTAACTCCTACAATGAGCAGTTCTTC.

V usage is TRBV30 and J usage is TRBJ2-3, with 9 positions matching TRBD2. Germline V gene sequence: CDR1 GTSNPN, CDR2 SVGIG (reference sequence). CDR3 size: 14 residues. Germline trimming cut 4 bases from V and 2 bases from J; bases unmatched to any gene: 4. This CDR3 is CAWTTSGFTDTQYF. The CDR3 DNA reads as TGTGCCTGGACGACTAGCGGCTTCACAGATACGCAGTATTTT. The entire variable domain, with the rest obtained from reference TRBV30 and TRBJ2-3, is as follows: SQTIHQWPATLVQPVGSPLSLECTVEGTSNPNLYWYRQAAGRGLQLLFYSVGIGQISSEVPQNLSASRPQDRQFILSSKKLLLSDSGFYLCAWTTSGFTDTQYFGPGTRLTVL.

This clonotype was counted between two and nine times. This rearrangement joins TRBV20-1 to TRBJ2-3; TRBD2 matches 8 bases. CDR1 is DFQATT, CDR2 SNEGSKA, per germline (reference sequence). V shed 5 bases and J 2 bases; nucleotides not matched to a gene: 12. This CDR3 comprises 16 residues. This CDR3 is CSAVGAGGTSTDTQYF. DNA of the CDR3: TGCAGTGCTGTAGGGGCGGGGGGAACCTCCACAGATACGCAGTATTTT.

The chain joins TRBV24-1 to TRBJ2-1; D perhaps matches TRBD1 (6 bases). The V gene lost 4 bases and the J gene lost 0 bases, with 15 bases spanning the gap. The germline V gene has CDR1 KGHDR and CDR2 SFDVKD. The CDR3 runs to 17 residues. CDR3 sequence reads: CATSEQGRGSSYNEQFF. Written as DNA, the CDR3 is TGTGCCACCAGTGAACAGGGAAGGGGCAGCTCCTACAATGAGCAGTTCTTC.

The chain links TRBV7-8 to TRBJ2-1; tentatively, D is TRBD1 or TRBD2 (6 bases each). V was trimmed by 4 bases and J by 5 bases, leaving 18 bases between them. Germline CDR1 and CDR2: SGHVS and FQNEAQ. This CDR3 is 16 amino acids long. The DNA of the CDR3 is TGTGCCAGCAGCTCTTTCGAGGGGGGATCTAACAATGAGCAGTTCTTC. The encoded protein is CASSSFEGGSNNEQFF.

The sample holds many counts of this clonotype. The V gene is TRBV29-1, the J gene TRBJ1-5; no clear D. Germline V gene lookup returns CDR1 SQVTM and CDR2 ANQGSEA. The CDR3 spans 12 residues. V dropped 4 bases and J dropped 4 bases, with 8 bases sitting between them. Here the CDR3 reads CSVGRDNQPQHF. The CDR3 DNA is TGCAGCGTTGGTCGGGATAATCAGCCCCAGCATTTT.

This clonotype occurred many times. V usage is TRBV12-3 or TRBV12-4 and J usage is TRBJ2-5, with 7 bases that match TRBD1. CDR3 length: 14 amino acids. V shed 4 bases, J shed 9 bases, and the junction held 11 bases outside the gene matches. CDR3 residues: CASSSRQGSGSQYF. The CDR3 DNA is TGTGCCAGCAGTTCCCGACAGGGCTCGGGGTCCCAGTACTTC.

In its sample, this clonotype was seen a few times. The chain has TRBV4-1 and TRBJ2-3, with TRBD1 identical over 8 bases. Germline V gene lookup returns CDR1 MGHRA and CDR2 YSYEKL. The junction had 2 bases not matched to a gene; V was cut back by 0 bases and J by 0 bases. The CDR3 totals 16 residues. CDR3 sequence reads: CASSQETGGSTDTQYF. CDR3 DNA: TGCGCCAGCAGCCAAGAAACAGGGGGGAGCACAGATACGCAGTATTTT.

In this sample, this clonotype turned up a few times. V is TRBV7-2 and J is TRBJ2-3; D tentatively reads TRBD1 or TRBD2 (5 bases each). From germline, CDR1 is SGHTA and CDR2 FQGNSA. CDR3 length equals 14 residues. Trimming took 5 bases from V and 5 from J, leaving 14 bases between them. CDR3 sequence reads: CASSPGPNRDTQYF. CDR3 nucleotide sequence: TGTGCCAGCAGCCCGGGACCAAACAGAGATACGCAGTATTTT. Filled out from reference TRBV7-2 and TRBJ2-3, the complete variable domain reads GAGVSQSPSNKVTEKGKDVELRCDPISGHTALYWYRQSLGQGLEFLIYFQGNSAPDKSGLPSDRFSAERTGGSVSTLTIQRTQQEDSAVYLCASSPGPNRDTQYFGPGTRLTVL.

This clonotype was recorded many times. The chain has TRBV12-3 or TRBV12-4 and TRBJ1-2; 8 bases are shared with TRBD1. Losses at the gene ends were 4 bases for V and 6 bases for J; bases not matched to a gene: 10. The CDR3 consists of 15 residues. The CDR3 DNA reads TGTGCCAGCAGTTCGTTTGTGACAGGGGTCCATGGCTACACCTTC. Its translation is CASSSFVTGVHGYTF.

This clonotype occurred many times. The chain combines TRBV6-5 with TRBJ2-2; TRBD2 is a possible D gene (5 bases). This CDR3 region has 12 residues. The V end was cut by 6 bases, the J end by 4 bases, with 6 bases between. CDR1 and CDR2 from the germline V gene are MNHEY and SVGAGI. The CDR3 is CASRRATGELFF. For the CDR3, the DNA is TGTGCCAGCAGGAGGGCCACCGGGGAGCTGTTTTTT.

This clonotype was seen many times. The chain employs TRBV6-7 and TRBJ2-2, with TRBD2 as a possible D gene (6 bases). TRBV6-7 is given ORF status, its function remaining uncertain. V was pared by 6 bases and J by 2 bases, with 34 bases between. This CDR3 contains 22 residues. CDR3 residues: CASRFTTPTIHLAAKNTGELFF. The DNA for the CDR3 is TGTGCCAGCAGATTCACGACCCCAACGATACACTTAGCGGCGAAAAACACCGGGGAGCTGTTTTTT.

This clonotype was recorded at least ten times. The genes are TRBV7-2 and TRBJ1-6; the D is unclear. The CDR3 covers 14 residues. Per germline, CDR1 SGHTA and CDR2 FQGNSA. V lost 7 bases and J lost 6, with 13 bases in between. CDR3 region: CASNMDGINSPLHF. The CDR3 nucleotides read TGTGCCAGCAACATGGACGGCATTAATTCACCCCTCCACTTT.

This clonotype was counted many times. This chain connects TRBV20-1 to TRBJ2-3; 11 bases are a match to TRBD2. This CDR3 has 16 residues. From germline, CDR1 is DFQATT and CDR2 SNEGSKA (reference sequence). V gave up 3 bases and J gave up 2 bases; unmatched junction bases: 7. CDR3 bases: TGCAGTGCTAGGGGTAGGACTAGCGGGTACACAGATACGCAGTATTTT. Its protein is CSARGRTSGYTDTQYF.

This clonotype has ten or more counts. V and J are TRBV20-1 and TRBJ2-7; D not certain. Between the trimmed V and J ends, which lost 6 bases and 5 bases, there was a span of 11 bases. The CDR3 loop spans 11 amino acids. The germline gives CDR1 DFQATT, CDR2 SNEGSKA (reference sequence). The CDR3 DNA sequence: TGCAGTGCCAAAGGGAATAACGAGCAGTACGTC. Encoded protein: CSAKGNNEQYV.

The chain couples TRBV30 to TRBJ1-1; D is perhaps TRBD1 (6 bases). Germline CDR1 and CDR2: GTSNPN and SVGIG (reference sequence). The CDR3 is 12 residues long. Trimming took off 4 bases at V and 6 bases at J, with 12 bases between the two ends. Here the CDR3 DNA reads TGTGCCTGGACCCACGCAGGGGCTGAAGCTTTCTTT. Amino acids: CAWTHAGAEAFF.

This clonotype was seen many times. V gene TRBV7-2 combines with J gene TRBJ2-3, with D maybe TRBD1 (6 bases). V was pared by 5 bases and J by 2 bases, with 17 bases between. Germline-derived CDR1 and CDR2 are SGHTA and FQGNSA. The CDR3 totals 16 residues. CDR3 protein: CASSQQGAVSTDTQYF. CDR3 coding DNA: TGTGCCAGCAGCCAACAGGGTGCCGTCTCCACAGATACGCAGTATTTT.

The CDR3 bases are TGTGCCAGCAGCCTTGCTGGGGGGGCAGAGAATGAGCAGTTCTTC. It is translated as CASSLAGGAENEQFF. The chain is built from TRBV7-2 and TRBJ2-1; perhaps TRBD2 as D (7 bases). The CDR3 is 15 residues long. Germline V gene lookup returns CDR1 SGHTA and CDR2 FQGNSA. V was clipped by 5 bases and J by 7 bases, with 18 bases between them.

The chain has TRBV9 and TRBJ2-5; weak D call: TRBD2 (6 bases). CDR1 and CDR2 (germline): SGDLS, YYNGEE. The CDR3 covers 15 residues. V lost 3 bases, J lost 4 bases, and 16 bases lay in between. The CDR3 coding sequence is TGTGCCAGCAGCGCCAGCTGGGGTAGCGGAGAGACCCAGTACTTC. It codes for CASSASWGSGETQYF.

V and J are TRBV28 and TRBJ1-2, with no clear D. CDR3 length equals 14 residues. In germline, CDR1 is MDHEN, CDR2 SYDVKM. Trimming pared 5 bases from V and 2 bases from J, leaving 12 bases between. CDR3 residues: CASSPGLLNYGYTF. DNA of the CDR3: TGTGCCAGCAGTCCCGGACTTCTGAACTATGGCTACACCTTC.

This clonotype was counted many times. The V call is TRBV29-1, the J call TRBJ2-4; TRBD1 aligns across 7 bases. This CDR3 is 14 amino acids long. Germline V gene lookup returns CDR1 SQVTM and CDR2 ANQGSEA. After removal of 6 bases from V and 0 bases from J, the junction contained 5 bases not matched to a gene. The CDR3 reads CSVWTGGAKNIQYF. CDR3 nucleotides: TGCAGCGTCTGGACAGGAGGAGCCAAAAACATTCAGTACTTC.